The sequence of this T cell receptor beta chain was determined in a study of cytomegalovirus exposure and HLA in healthy donors. In the PCR, 60 Vbeta and 13 Jbeta primers were used. TCRdb's table, derived via immunoSEQ multiplex PCR, lists solely in-frame clones and lacks some. The table has 100,000 to 150,000 clones, 81% seen once; the top ten hold 4%. The CDR3 sequence is 15 residues long. Trimming cost V 4 bases and J 5 bases, with 16 bases left between them. From germline, CDR1 is SGHDT and CDR2 YYEEEE. Among the donors, all were healthy bone marrow donors. V gene TRBV5-6 combines with J gene TRBJ1-5, with D unresolved. The TCR sequence derives from a man aged 18 to 29 in good health and CMV-seropositive. Sequenced material: PBMCs. CDR3 residues: CASSRGSRLDQPQHF. The CDR3 nucleotides read TGTGCCAGCAGCCGAGGAAGTAGGTTGGATCAGCCCCAGCATTTT.